This T cell receptor beta chain was identified during a study of T cell responses to AZD1222 COVID-19 vaccine. This CDR3 has 14 residues. V trimming: 3 bases; J trimming: 5 bases; junction bases outside the gene matches: 2. Germline V gene lookup returns CDR1 LGHNA and CDR2 YNFKEQ. Sequencing was performed with immunoSEQ multiplex PCR; in TCRdb, only in-frame clones are kept and a portion is missing. In the table there are 150,000 to 200,000 clones, about 91% of which are singletons. The source material was peripheral blood, sampled 28 days after the second AZD1222 dose. This TCR came from an adult who received the AZD1222 COVID-19 vaccine. This rearrangement joins TRBV4-2 to TRBJ1-5; 9 positions match TRBD1. The CDR3 protein is CASSHDRGDQPQHF. For the CDR3, the DNA is TGTGCCAGCAGCCACGACAGGGGGGATCAGCCCCAGCATTTT.